Following are 16 T cell receptor beta chains from one sample sequenced in a study of control samples from healthy donors and cancer patients. Assay: immunoSEQ multiplex PCR; the TCRdb copy retains only in-frame clones and omits some. Of 400,000 to 500,000 clones in the sample, about 93% are singletons; the top ten hold around 6.4%. Sequencing was carried out using PBMCs. These receptors were obtained from a man aged 35-49 years with head and neck cancer.

Concerning this clone itself: The sample holds other DNA sequences that translate to the same CDR3. The chain has TRBV28 and TRBJ1-1; D remains ambiguous. The CDR3 spans 11 residues. CDR1 is MDHEN, CDR2 SYDVKM, per germline. V was cut by 3 bases and J by 5 bases, with 4 bases left in between. The CDR3 DNA follows: TGTGCCAGCAGTTTGCGTACTGAAGCTTTCTTT. Protein sequence: CASSLRTEAFF.

Points on this clone: At one end the junction does not follow the germline gene, possibly because of a read error. The J gene is TRBJ2-5, the V gene TRBV6-5; D unresolved. CDR1 is MNHEY, CDR2 SVGAGI, per germline. There are 15 residues in the CDR3. In nucleotides, the CDR3 is TGTGCCAGCAGTCACCTAGGTCGTAACCAGGAGACCCAGTACTTC. Protein sequence: CASSHLGRNQETQYF.

The J gene is TRBJ2-2, the V gene TRBV5-1, with unresolved D. The V end lost 0 bases, the J end lost 6 bases, and 12 bases lay between the germline ends. Germline V CDR1 and CDR2: SGHRS, YFSETQ. This CDR3 has 15 residues. The CDR3 sequence is CASSLAQASPGELFF. CDR3 nucleotide sequence: TGCGCCAGCAGCTTGGCCCAAGCGTCGCCCGGGGAGCTGTTTTTT.

The chain has TRBV6-5 and TRBJ1-4; D perhaps matches TRBD1 (6 bases). The CDR3 sequence is 14 residues long. V was shortened by 2 bases and J by 3 bases, with 7 bases between the two germline ends. Germline V gene data show CDR1 as MNHEY and CDR2 as SVGAGI. The CDR3 protein is CASSYRQANEKLFF. The CDR3 region has the DNA TGTGCCAGCAGTTACCGACAGGCTAATGAAAAACTGTTTTTT.

The chain is built from TRBV19 and TRBJ1-5; the D is unclear. This CDR3 has 13 amino acids. Trimming took 5 bases from V and 3 from J, leaving 8 bases between them. Germline V gives CDR1 LNHDA, CDR2 SQIVND (reference sequence). The CDR3 reads CASSYQDNQPQHF. The CDR3 region has the DNA TGTGCCAGTAGTTACCAGGACAATCAGCCCCAGCATTTT.

The chain combines TRBV14 with TRBJ2-2, with no clear D. The CDR3 covers 14 residues. Between the trimmed V and J ends, which lost 4 bases and 3 bases, there was a span of 9 bases. Germline V gene data show CDR1 as SGHDN and CDR2 as FVKESK. The chain's CDR3 is CASSPQVDTGELFF. As DNA, the CDR3 is TGTGCCAGCAGCCCCCAAGTAGACACCGGGGAGCTGTTTTTT.

The rearrangement links TRBV19 to TRBJ2-7; the match to TRBD1 covers 7 bases. Germline V gives CDR1 LNHDA, CDR2 SQIVND (reference sequence). V lost 5 bases and J lost 4; bases outside the gene matches: 8. This CDR3 has 14 residues. The CDR3 coding sequence is TGTGCCAGTAGTGAACAGGGGCGGTCGTACGAGCAGTACTTC. This translates into CASSEQGRSYEQYF.

This clone appeared once. The conserved phenylalanine or tryptophan is not found at the CDR3 terminus, so this likely reflects a read error. This CDR3 reads CASSQGVLRGRGTEAFL. The CDR3 bases are TGCGCCAGCAGCCAGGGGGTGTTAAGGGGCCGCGGCACTGAAGCTTTCCTT. The chain employs TRBV4-3 and TRBJ1-1; D possibly corresponds to TRBD1 (5 bases). With 3 bases removed from V and 4 bases from J, the gap between germline ends came to 21 bases. The CDR3 has 17 residues. The V gene's germline CDR1 is LGHNA and CDR2 YSLEER.

This chain connects TRBV6-2 or TRBV6-3 to TRBJ2-2; D remains ambiguous. The length of the CDR3 is 14 residues. Per the germline V gene, CDR1 is MNHEY and CDR2 is SVGEGT. Trimming left V 4 bases short and J 5 bases short, with 11 bases between. The chain's CDR3 is CASSSDGLTGELFF. The CDR3 DNA follows: TGTGCCAGCAGTTCCGATGGGCTGACCGGGGAGCTGTTTTTT.

The chain has TRBV9 and TRBJ2-5; D possibly corresponds to TRBD2 (6 bases). V was pared by 4 bases and J by 5 bases, with 12 bases between. Germline CDR1 and CDR2: SGDLS and YYNGEE. This CDR3 region has 13 residues. CDR3 loop: CASSTGLLETQYF. Here the CDR3 DNA reads TGTGCCAGCAGCACGGGACTGCTGGAGACCCAGTACTTC.

The rearrangement uses TRBV19 and TRBJ2-7, with D perhaps matching TRBD1 or TRBD2 (5 bases each). The V end lost 9 bases, the J end lost 1 base, and 10 bases lay between the germline ends. Per the germline V gene, CDR1 is LNHDA and CDR2 is SQIVND (reference sequence). This CDR3 has 12 residues. The CDR3 coding sequence is TGTGCCAGCCGGGACCGTTCCTACGAGCAGTACTTC. It encodes CASRDRSYEQYF.

This chain joins TRBV19 and TRBJ1-1; D call uncertain. Germline CDR1 is LNHDA and CDR2 is SQIVND (reference sequence). V dropped 5 bases and J dropped 1 base, with 8 bases sitting between them. This CDR3 is built from 13 residues. The CDR3, as DNA: TGTGCCAGTAGTGAGACGGGGAACACTGAAGCTTTCTTT. This encodes CASSETGNTEAFF.

The CDR3 protein is CASSGDRPKGYTF. Here the CDR3 DNA reads TGTGCCAGCAGTGGGGACCGGCCTAAAGGCTACACCTTC. The rearrangement joins TRBV2 to TRBJ1-2, with D tentatively TRBD1 (5 bases). Germline V gene lookup returns CDR1 SNHLY and CDR2 FYNNEI. CDR3 length: 13 amino acids. V lost 4 bases, J lost 8 bases, and 14 bases lay in between.

In the case of this clone: This sample also contains other DNA sequences that code for the same CDR3. V usage is TRBV19 and J usage is TRBJ1-5; maybe TRBD1 (5 bases). With 3 bases removed from V and 2 bases from J, the gap between germline ends came to 8 bases. CDR3 length equals 14 residues. Germline V lookup: CDR1 LNHDA, CDR2 SQIVND (reference sequence). CDR3 region: CASSITGGNQPQHF. As DNA, the CDR3 is TGTGCCAGTAGTATTACAGGCGGCAATCAGCCCCAGCATTTT.

CDR3: CASSPGQGDYGYTF. Written as DNA, the CDR3 is TGTGCCAGTAGCCCCGGACAGGGAGACTATGGCTACACCTTC. The rearrangement joins TRBV19 to TRBJ1-2; 8 positions match TRBD1. The CDR3 has 14 amino acids. The trim removed 6 bases at V and 3 bases at J, leaving 6 bases unmatched. Germline V CDR1 and CDR2: LNHDA, SQIVND (reference sequence).

The V call is TRBV4-3, the J call TRBJ2-3; D unclear. The V gene lost 4 bases and the J gene lost 6 bases, with 11 bases spanning the gap. Looked up from germline, CDR1 is LGHNA and CDR2 is YSLEER. The CDR3 totals 13 residues. This chain's CDR3 is CASSPLVGDTQYF. The CDR3, as DNA: TGCGCCAGCAGCCCCTTGGTTGGGGATACGCAGTATTTT.